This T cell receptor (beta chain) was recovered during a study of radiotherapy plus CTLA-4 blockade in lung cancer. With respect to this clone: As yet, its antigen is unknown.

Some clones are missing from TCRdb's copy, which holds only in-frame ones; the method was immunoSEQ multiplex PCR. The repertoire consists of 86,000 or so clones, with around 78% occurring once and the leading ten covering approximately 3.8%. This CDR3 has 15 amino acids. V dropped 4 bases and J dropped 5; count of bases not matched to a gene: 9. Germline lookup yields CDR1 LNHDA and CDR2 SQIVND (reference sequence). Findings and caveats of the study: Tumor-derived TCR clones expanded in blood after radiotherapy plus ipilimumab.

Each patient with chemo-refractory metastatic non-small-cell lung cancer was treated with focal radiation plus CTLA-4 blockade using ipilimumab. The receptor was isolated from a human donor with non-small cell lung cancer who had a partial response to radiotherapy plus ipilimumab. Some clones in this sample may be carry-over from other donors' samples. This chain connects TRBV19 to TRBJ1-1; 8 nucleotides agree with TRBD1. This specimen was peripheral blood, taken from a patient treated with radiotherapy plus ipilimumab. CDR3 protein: CASSRGDRRDTEAFF. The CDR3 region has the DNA TGTGCCAGTAGTAGGGGGGACAGGCGGGATACTGAAGCTTTCTTT. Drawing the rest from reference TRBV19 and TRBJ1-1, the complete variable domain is DGGITQSPKYLFRKEGQNVTLSCEQNLNHDAMYWYRQDPGQGLRLIYYSQIVNDFQKGDIAEGYSVSREKKESFPLTVTSAQKNPTAFYLCASSRGDRRDTEAFFGQGTRLTVV.